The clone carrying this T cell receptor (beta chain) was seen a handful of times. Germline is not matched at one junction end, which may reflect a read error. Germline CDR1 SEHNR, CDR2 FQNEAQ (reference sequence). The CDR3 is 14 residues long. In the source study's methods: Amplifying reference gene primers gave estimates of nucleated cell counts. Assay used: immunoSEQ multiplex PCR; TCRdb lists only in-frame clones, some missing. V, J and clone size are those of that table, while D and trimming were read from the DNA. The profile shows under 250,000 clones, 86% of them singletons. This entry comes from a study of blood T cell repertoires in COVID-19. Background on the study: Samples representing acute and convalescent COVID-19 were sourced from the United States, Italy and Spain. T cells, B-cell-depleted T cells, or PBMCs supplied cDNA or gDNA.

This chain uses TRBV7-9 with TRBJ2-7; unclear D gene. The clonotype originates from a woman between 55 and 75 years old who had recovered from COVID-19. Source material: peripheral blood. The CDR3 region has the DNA TGTGCCAGCACCTTAACTACCAACCCTTACGAGCAGTACTTC. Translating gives CASTLTTNPYEQYF. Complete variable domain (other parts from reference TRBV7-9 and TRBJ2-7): DTGVSQNPRHKITKRGQNVTFRCDPISEHNRLYWYRQTLGQGPEFLTYFQNEAQLEKSRLLSDRFSAERPKGSFSTLEIQRTEQGDSAMYLCASTLTTNPYEQYFGPGTRLTVT.